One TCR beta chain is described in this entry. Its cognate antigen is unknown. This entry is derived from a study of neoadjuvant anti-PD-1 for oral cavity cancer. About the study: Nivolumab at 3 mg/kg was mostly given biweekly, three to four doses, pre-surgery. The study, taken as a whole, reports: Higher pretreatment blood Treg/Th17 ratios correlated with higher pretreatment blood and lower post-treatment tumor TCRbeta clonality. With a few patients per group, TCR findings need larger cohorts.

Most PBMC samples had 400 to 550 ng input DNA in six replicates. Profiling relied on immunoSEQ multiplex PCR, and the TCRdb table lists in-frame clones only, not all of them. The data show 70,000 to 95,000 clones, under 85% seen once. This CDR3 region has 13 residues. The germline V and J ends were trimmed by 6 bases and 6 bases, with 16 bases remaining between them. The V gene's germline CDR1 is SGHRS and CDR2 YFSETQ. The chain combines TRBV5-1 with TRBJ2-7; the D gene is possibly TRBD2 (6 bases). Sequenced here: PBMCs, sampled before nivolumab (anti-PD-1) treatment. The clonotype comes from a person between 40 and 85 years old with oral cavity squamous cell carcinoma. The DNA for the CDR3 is TGCGCCAGCACGGGGAGGAAGGACGCCGAGCAGTACTTC. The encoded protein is CASTGRKDAEQYF.